This T cell receptor beta chain was sequenced for a study of beta chain features in type 1 diabetes. Study information: Age, gender and cell yields were similar between patients and healthy donors.

Germline CDR1 is GTSNPN and CDR2 is SVGIG (reference sequence). V lost 0 bases and J lost 6; bases outside the gene matches: 12. This CDR3 contains 17 residues. Since all of the isolated RNA was reverse transcribed, expressed TCRB transcripts were what got sequenced. The data were produced by immunoSEQ multiplex PCR, yet TCRdb's version contains in-frame clones alone and is incomplete. Of 300,000 to 450,000 clones listed, around 20% are singletons. This clone has just a few counts. Its target is not known. The study's findings and limits: A greater similarity of naive, central memory and Treg TCRB repertoires was seen among patients than among healthy donors. Whatever favoring of shorter templates PCR might show would apply equally to patients and controls.

The receptor's source is a woman younger than 35 in good health. V usage is TRBV30 and J usage is TRBJ2-2, with 8 bases identical to TRBD2. The sequenced material came from naive CD4+ T cells from blood. In DNA form, the CDR3 reads TGTGCCTGGAGTGTAAAGGGCGGGAGGAAGTTGGCCGGGGAGCTGTTTTTT. This gives the protein CAWSVKGGRKLAGELFF.